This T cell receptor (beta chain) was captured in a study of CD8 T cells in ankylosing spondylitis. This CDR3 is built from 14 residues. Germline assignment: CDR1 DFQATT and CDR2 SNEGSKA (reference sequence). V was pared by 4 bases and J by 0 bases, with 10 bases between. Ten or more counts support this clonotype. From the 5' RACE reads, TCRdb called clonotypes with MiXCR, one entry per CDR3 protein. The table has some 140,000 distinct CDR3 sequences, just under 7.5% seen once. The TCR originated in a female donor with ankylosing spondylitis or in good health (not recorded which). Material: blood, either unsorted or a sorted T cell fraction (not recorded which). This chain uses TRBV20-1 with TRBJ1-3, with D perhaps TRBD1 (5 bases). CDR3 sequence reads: CSAKQASSGNTIYF. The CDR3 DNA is TGCAGTGCTAAACAGGCGAGCTCTGGAAACACCATATATTTT.